This T cell receptor (beta chain) was obtained from a study of blood T cells in healthy people across ages. The study's findings and limits: CMV infection status of these donors was not known. While age rose, TCR beta diversity per million T cells dropped in a roughly linear way.

About this clonotype: The antigen is not known.

Alongside a J-beta primer mix, a sample-barcoded 5' primer served in a second PCR lasting about 7 to 11 cycles. Researchers report that a template-switch adaptor with 12 random nucleotides tagged each cDNA molecule. TCRdb processed the 5' RACE reads anew with MiXCR; each CDR3 protein has one entry. The profile covers 1,500,000 or so distinct CDR3 sequences, with 45% to 70% appearing a single time and 6.7% taken by the ten largest. Per the germline V gene, CDR1 is SGHDT and CDR2 is YYEEEE. The V gene end was trimmed by 1 base and the J gene end by 0 bases; junction bases not matched to a gene: 10. This CDR3 comprises 17 residues.

This receptor was obtained from a man aged 18-30 years in good health. Material: blood. The gene calls are TRBV5-6 and TRBJ2-7; 7 bases align to TRBD1. CDR3 sequence: CASSLSPRDRSSYEQYF. The CDR3 coding sequence is TGTGCCAGCAGCTTGTCGCCAAGGGACAGAAGCTCCTACGAGCAGTACTTC.